This note documents a single T cell receptor (beta chain) sequence. Its target is unknown. The length of the CDR3 is 15 residues. CDR1 MNHEY and CDR2 SMNVEV come from the germline V gene (reference sequence). V was pared by 10 bases and J by 7 bases, with 22 bases between. This sample was included in a study of shared clonotypes between healthy human individuals. Whole-study context: Three plates each covered CD4 naive and memory; CD8 naive two, CD8 memory one. Study results and caveats: Relative to clonotypes present in all four donors, those not shared had lower generation probabilities.

Every one of the donors was a Caucasian adult that lived in Nashville, Tennessee. It was about 180 ng DNA, approximately 28,000 T cell genomes, that sorted-subset replicate PCRs used. The data were produced by immunoSEQ multiplex PCR, yet TCRdb's version contains in-frame clones alone and is incomplete. The repertoire holds 2,500,000 or so clones, with around 92% as singletons. Sequencing was performed on naive CD4+ T cells from PBMCs. The subset: CD45RA+ positively selected. The receptor's source is a man aged 18-30 years in good health. Some clones in this sample may be carry-over from other donors' samples. V usage is TRBV27 and J usage is TRBJ1-4; TRBD1 is a possible D gene (5 bases). The CDR3 DNA follows: TGTGCCACCTCCAGCCCTCATATAGGGGTTGAAAAACTGTTTTTT. Its translation is CATSSPHIGVEKLFF.